This paragraph reports one T cell receptor (beta chain). For the second PCR, which ran for roughly 6 to 12 cycles, a sample-barcoded 5' primer and a J-beta primer mix were used. TCRdb redid the calling of the 5' RACE reads with MiXCR, one entry per CDR3 protein. The sample yields approximately 600,000 distinct CDR3 sequences, roughly three fifths seen once. The source of the sample is a study of blood T cells in healthy people across ages. V shed 0 bases and J 5 bases; nucleotides not matched to a gene: 13. Germline V CDR1 and CDR2: LGHNA, YNFKEQ. CDR3 length equals 18 residues. This chain connects TRBV4-2 to TRBJ2-3, with TRBD2 identical over 8 bases. The sample comprised blood. The receptor was derived from a man aged 60-69 years in good health. This CDR3 is CASSQDPTGGGRGDTQYF. The CDR3 DNA follows: TGTGCCAGCAGCCAAGATCCCACGGGCGGGGGGCGCGGAGATACGCAGTATTTT.